One and the same sample provided the 11 T cell receptor beta chains below, sequenced in a study of molecular identifiers for immune sequencing clone quantification. TCRdb reprocessed the PCR reads via MiXCR and lists one record per CDR3 protein. The sample contains around 300,000 distinct CDR3 sequences, about 22% of which appear only once. Sequencing used naive CD8+ T cells from blood, with Jurkat cell RNA spiked in. This sample's subset: FACS-sorted CD8+CD4-CCR7+CD45RA+ naive T cells. These receptors originate from a human donor in good health. Some libraries in this study had Jurkat cell RNA spiked in.

Note on this clonotype: With a much larger clone just one base away, this may be a read error. CDR3 in DNA: TGTGCCAGCAGCCTGGGACTACCGGAAGAGCAGTACTTC. Amino acids: CASSLGLPEEQYF. V is TRBV5-3 and J is TRBJ2-7, with TRBD2 matching 7 bases. TRBV5-3 is flagged as an ORF with uncertain function. The CDR3 is 13 residues long. The ends lost 8 bases at V and 7 bases at J; junction bases unmatched: 12.

The chain uses TRBV10-3 and TRBJ1-1; D may be TRBD1 (5 bases). The CDR3 has 13 residues. From germline, CDR1 is ENHRY and CDR2 SYGVKD. V lost 0 bases and J 6 bases, leaving 8 bases between the germline ends. The CDR3: CAISESEGAEAFF. The CDR3 DNA reads TGTGCCATCAGTGAGTCGGAAGGGGCTGAAGCTTTCTTT.

The V and J genes are TRBV6-4 and TRBJ1-2; unclear D gene. The germline V and J ends were trimmed by 6 bases and 5 bases, with 22 bases remaining between them. This CDR3 has 16 residues. Germline CDR1 is MRHNA and CDR2 is SNTAGT. CDR3 sequence: CASSPRWTETLYGYTF. CDR3 nucleotides: TGTGCCAGCAGCCCCCGGTGGACGGAGACACTTTATGGCTACACCTTC.

This chain uses TRBV20-1 with TRBJ2-3; TRBD1 aligns across 9 bases. V shed 6 bases, J shed 3 bases, and the junction held 7 bases outside the gene matches. CDR3 length: 14 amino acids. Germline V lookup: CDR1 DFQATT, CDR2 SNEGSKA (reference sequence). CDR3 in DNA: TGCAGTGCGAGCTCCGGGACAGGGACAGATACGCAGTATTTT. Its translation: CSASSGTGTDTQYF.

V and J are TRBV27 and TRBJ2-1; 8 positions match TRBD2. Germline lookup yields CDR1 MNHEY and CDR2 SMNVEV (reference sequence). The CDR3 is made up of 15 amino acids. With 4 bases clipped from V and 6 bases from J, the junction kept 8 bases outside the gene matches. CDR3 DNA sequence: TGTGCCAGCAGTTCACAGCGGGGGCTCACCAATGAGCAGTTCTTC. This encodes CASSSQRGLTNEQFF.

Notes on this clonotype: This may be a read error: a much more frequent sequence differs by one nucleotide. The V gene is TRBV7-6, the J gene TRBJ2-5; D ambiguous. This CDR3 region has 15 residues. The germline gives CDR1 SGHVS, CDR2 FNYEAQ. The CDR3 is CASSLWAAEQEAQYF. The CDR3 DNA sequence: TGTGCCAGCAGCTTATGGGCAGCCGAACAAGAGGCCCAGTACTTC. Together with reference TRBV7-6 and TRBJ2-5, the CDR3 gives the full variable domain: GAGVSQSPRYKVTKRGQDVALRCDPISGHVSLYWYRQALGQGPEFLTYFNYEAQQDKSGLPNDRFSAERPEGSISTLTIQRTEQRDSAMYRCASSLWAAEQEAQYFGPGTRLLVL.

This clonotype was observed at least ten times. The chain employs TRBV4-1 and TRBJ2-3, with 8 bases lining up with TRBD2. Germline trimming cut 3 bases from V and 3 bases from J; bases unmatched to any gene: 2. The germline V gene encodes CDR1 MGHRA and CDR2 YSYEKL. This CDR3 contains 14 residues. CDR3 protein: CASSQASGTDTQYF. The CDR3 coding sequence is TGCGCCAGCAGCCAGGCTAGCGGGACAGATACGCAGTATTTT.

This clonotype was found a few times. V gene TRBV5-4 combines with J gene TRBJ2-1; no clear D. The length of the CDR3 is 11 residues. Germline loops: CDR1 SGHNT, CDR2 YYREEE (reference sequence). V lost 9 bases to trimming and J lost 4 bases, with 8 bases between them. CDR3 in DNA: TGTGCCATCCAGTATTACAATGAGCAGTTCTTC. It specifies CAIQYYNEQFF.

A note on this clonotype: It may be a read error: a sequence one base away is much more abundant. V is TRBV4-3 and J is TRBJ1-4, with 8 bases aligning to TRBD1. Germline CDR1 LGHNA, CDR2 YSLEER. This CDR3 is 15 amino acids long. The junction had 11 bases not matched to a gene; V was cut back by 3 bases and J by 11 bases. The DNA for the CDR3 is TGCGCCAGCAGCCACCATAGAATTAACAGGGGGAAACTGTTTTTT. This translates into CASSHHRINRGKLFF.

In regard to this clonotype: Its ends do not fully match the called genes, so a read error is possible. The CDR3 loop reads CASNQGLAEYYEQYF. CDR3 sequence (DNA): TGCGCCAGCAACCAAGGGCTAGCGGAATATTACGAGCAGTACTTC. The genes are TRBV4-3 and TRBJ2-7, with 7 bases fitting TRBD2. Germline assignment: CDR1 LGHNA and CDR2 YSLEER. This CDR3 comprises 15 residues.

This sequence joins TRBV27 and TRBJ1-1; D remains unclear. The CDR3 has 13 amino acids. Germline V gene lookup returns CDR1 MNHEY and CDR2 SMNVEV (reference sequence). V gave up 0 bases and J gave up 4 bases, with 6 bases separating them. CDR3 sequence: CASSLSMATEAFF. DNA for the CDR3: TGTGCCAGCAGTTTATCGATGGCCACTGAAGCTTTCTTT.